This entry is about one T cell receptor beta chain. Its antigen is currently unknown. CDR1 is SGHAT and CDR2 is FQNNGV in the germline V gene. Trimming left V 1 base short and J 2 bases short, with 17 bases between. The CDR3 is made up of 17 amino acids. These data come from a study of T cells in Graves' hyperthyroidism and ophthalmopathy. Patients aged 18 to 65 had newly diagnosed hyperthyroidism that had lasted under 2 months. The authors took PBMCs from roughly 9.3 ml fresh peripheral blood. Amplified regions were TCR beta CDR3 sequences from RNA transcripts. The HTBI primer set drove a first-round RT-PCR of the TCR CDR3. TCRdb analysed the multiplex PCR reads with MiXCR anew, one entry per CDR3 protein. The top ten clones hold about 10% of a sample with some 760,000 distinct CDR3 sequences, about 15% of them seen once. Findings of the study overall: A model of 13 V-J pairs discriminated ophthalmopathy from stable hyperthyroidism. Most expanded thyroid clonotypes above 0.001 recurred in blood.

This receptor was obtained from a woman aged 18-35 years with Graves' hyperthyroidism. The V and J genes are TRBV11-2 and TRBJ1-2; TRBD1 might be the D (5 bases). Sequenced: blood. The DNA for the CDR3 is TGTGCCAGCAGCTTAGTGGTGAGGGGACCCAACAACTATGGCTACACCTTC. The encoded protein is CASSLVVRGPNNYGYTF.